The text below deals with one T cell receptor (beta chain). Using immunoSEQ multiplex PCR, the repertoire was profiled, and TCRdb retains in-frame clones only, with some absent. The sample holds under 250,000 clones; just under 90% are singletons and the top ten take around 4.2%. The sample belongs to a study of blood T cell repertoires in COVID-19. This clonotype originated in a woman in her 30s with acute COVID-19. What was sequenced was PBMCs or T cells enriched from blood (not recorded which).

Here the CDR3 reads CASSLYRGTDGNEKLFF. In DNA, the CDR3 is TGTGCCAGCAGCTTATATCGCGGGACGGACGGGAATGAAAAACTGTTTTTT. The chain has TRBV11-2 and TRBJ1-4, with D tentatively TRBD1 (5 bases). The CDR3 runs to 17 residues. Looked up from germline, CDR1 is SGHAT and CDR2 is FQNNGV. V lost 2 bases and J 5 bases, leaving 18 bases between the germline ends.